In its sample, the clone carrying this TCR beta chain was seen a few times. This record comes from a study of cytomegalovirus exposure and HLA in healthy donors. The ends were cut back, 7 bases at V and 5 bases at J, with 12 bases in the middle. The CDR3 totals 13 residues. Germline lookup yields CDR1 MDHEN and CDR2 SYDVKM. The PCR made use of 60 Vbeta and 13 Jbeta primers. This table comes from immunoSEQ multiplex PCR, and its TCRdb copy is limited to in-frame clones, with some not included. The sample yields over 150,000 clones, more than 70% seen once. Sequencing used PBMCs. The chain couples TRBV28 to TRBJ2-4, with a possible D match to TRBD2 (5 bases). The sequence was obtained from a male donor in good health and CMV-seronegative. The CDR3 DNA follows: TGTGCCAGCACAGAGACTAATGAAAACATTCAGTACTTC. The encoded protein is CASTETNENIQYF.